A selection of T cell receptor beta chains follows, all from one sample in a study of T cells after yellow fever vaccination. Each CDR3 protein gets one entry after TCRdb re-called the 5' RACE reads with MiXCR. This repertoire shows 350,000 to 550,000 distinct CDR3 sequences, 18% found once; its top ten account for 15% to 20%. The specimen comprised PBMCs, sampled before the yellow fever booster vaccination. Every receptor here comes from a man aged 18-30 years who received the YFV17D yellow fever vaccine. Both conserved end residues are part of each CDR3. D genes are given only for firm matches. Where a row states a size, it is once, few, many or the class of an expanded clone; other rows omit it.

clone_size	v_call	j_call	d_call	cdr3_aa
.	TRBV4-1	TRBJ2-6	.	CASSGVNSGANVLTF
few	TRBV6-6	TRBJ2-1	.	CASSKELSSYNEQFF
few	TRBV2	TRBJ1-5	.	CASREGGQPQHF
few	TRBV28	TRBJ1-3	TRBD1	CASSRTGVSGNTIYF
few	TRBV6-6	TRBJ1-6	.	CASIRNNSPLHF
.	TRBV20-1	TRBJ2-5	TRBD1	CSARVRDRGRETQYF
few	TRBV7-2	TRBJ1-1	.	CASSSGQSSAEAFF
few	TRBV12-3/TRBV12-4	TRBJ2-5	.	CASSPPSIRETQYF
.	TRBV7-6	TRBJ1-1	.	CASRSVPTTEAFF
few	TRBV7-2	TRBJ1-6	TRBD1	CASSLGTGRPLHF
.	TRBV5-6	TRBJ2-7	.	CASSLERYEQYF
.	TRBV7-9	TRBJ1-1	.	CASSSTDRGNTEAFF
few	TRBV15	TRBJ2-1	TRBD1	CATSRVGTGTNEQFF
few	TRBV6-1	TRBJ2-4	.	CASSAPGLAKNIQYF
few	TRBV7-9	TRBJ1-4	.	CASSNNWQGENEKLFF
.	TRBV6-1	TRBJ1-2	.	CASRGPGLMVGYTF
.	TRBV20-1	TRBJ2-7	.	CSARDNTDEQYF
.	TRBV12-3/TRBV12-4	TRBJ2-5	.	CASSRPPGTETQYF
many	TRBV20-1	TRBJ1-4	.	CSAWPTRNEKLFF
many	TRBV6-5	TRBJ2-3	.	CASSRSDTQYF
.	TRBV20-1	TRBJ2-7	TRBD1	CSARGRGRYEQYF
.	TRBV9	TRBJ2-7	.	CASSPRVPSYEQYF
few	TRBV6-6	TRBJ2-7	.	CASSYSGKDREQYF
many	TRBV9	TRBJ2-5	.	CASSVDGSQETQYF
.	TRBV2	TRBJ2-7	.	CASSGDTFEQYF
few	TRBV4-3	TRBJ2-7	TRBD2	CASSHQLGTAGEPYEQYF
many	TRBV7-8	TRBJ1-5	.	CASSLVGGQPQHF
.	TRBV20-1	TRBJ2-1	.	CSARKGGDNEQFF
.	TRBV12-3/TRBV12-4	TRBJ2-7	.	CASNVGGDPDEQYF
.	TRBV2	TRBJ1-1	.	CASSISWQDTEAFF
few	TRBV12-3/TRBV12-4	TRBJ2-3	TRBD2	CASTTRPSGAGDTQYF
few	TRBV12-3/TRBV12-4	TRBJ2-5	.	CASSTPALETQYF